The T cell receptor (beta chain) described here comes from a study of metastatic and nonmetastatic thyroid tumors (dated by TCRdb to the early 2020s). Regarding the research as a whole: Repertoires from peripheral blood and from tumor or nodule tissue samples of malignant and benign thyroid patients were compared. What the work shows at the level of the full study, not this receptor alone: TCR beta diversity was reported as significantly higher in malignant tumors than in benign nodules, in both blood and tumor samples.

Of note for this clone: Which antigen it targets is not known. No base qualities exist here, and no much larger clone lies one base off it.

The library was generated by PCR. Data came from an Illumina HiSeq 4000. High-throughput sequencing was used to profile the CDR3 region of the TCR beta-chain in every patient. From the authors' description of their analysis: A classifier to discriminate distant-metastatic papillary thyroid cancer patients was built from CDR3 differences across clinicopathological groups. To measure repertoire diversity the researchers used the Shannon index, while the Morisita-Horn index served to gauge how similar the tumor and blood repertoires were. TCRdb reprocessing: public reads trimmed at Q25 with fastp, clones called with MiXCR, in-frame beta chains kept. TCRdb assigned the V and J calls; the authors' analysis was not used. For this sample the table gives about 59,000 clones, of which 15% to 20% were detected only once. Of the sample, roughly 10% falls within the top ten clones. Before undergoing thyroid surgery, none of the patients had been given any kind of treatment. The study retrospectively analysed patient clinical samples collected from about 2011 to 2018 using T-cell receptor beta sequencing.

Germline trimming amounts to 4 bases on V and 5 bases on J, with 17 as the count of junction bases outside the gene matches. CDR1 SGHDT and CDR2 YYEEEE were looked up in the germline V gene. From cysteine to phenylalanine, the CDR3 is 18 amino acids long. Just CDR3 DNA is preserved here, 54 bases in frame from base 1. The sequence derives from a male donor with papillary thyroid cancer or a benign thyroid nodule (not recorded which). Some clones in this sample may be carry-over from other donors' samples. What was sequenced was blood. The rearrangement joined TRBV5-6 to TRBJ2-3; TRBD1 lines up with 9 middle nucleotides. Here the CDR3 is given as CASSPYRGRLYLRDTQYF. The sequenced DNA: TGTGCCAGCAGCCCATACAGGGGGCGTTTGTATTTACGAGATACGCAGTATTTT.